This T cell receptor beta chain was sequenced in a study of chemoradiotherapy in HPV16-positive cancers. Study-wide results and limits: Functional assays defining HPV-specific T cells used only a couple of HPV16-positive patients.

The protocol was immunoSEQ multiplex PCR, while the TCRdb copy is restricted to in-frame clones and leaves out a portion. This sample has roughly 11,000 clones; roughly 92% occur once, and the top ten carry approximately 2%. The V segment lost 6 bases and the J segment 11 bases; nucleotides outside the gene matches: 12. The length of the CDR3 is 15 residues. Germline V gene lookup returns CDR1 MNHEY and CDR2 SVGAGI. As to this clone: What it recognizes is unknown.

The source is a human donor with HPV-associated anogenital cancer. This chain uses TRBV6-5 with TRBJ2-3; the match to TRBD2 covers 12 bases. Sequencing was performed on blood, taken from a patient who underwent chemoradiotherapy. The CDR3 DNA is TGTGCCAGCAGCCTTACTAGCGGGGGGCGGCGTTTGCAGTATTTT. Its translation is CASSLTSGGRRLQYF.